This T cell receptor (beta chain) derives from a study of cytomegalovirus exposure and HLA in healthy donors. With 60 Vbeta and 13 Jbeta primers, the PCR was carried out. Assay used: immunoSEQ multiplex PCR; TCRdb lists only in-frame clones, some missing. The table for this sample gives tens of thousands of clones. In germline, CDR1 is LGHNA, CDR2 YNFKEQ. With V trimmed by 2 bases and J by 7 bases, 6 bases remained unmatched. This CDR3 is 15 amino acids long. The sequence was collected from a female donor in good health and CMV-seronegative. Sequenced: PBMCs. The rearrangement links TRBV4-2 to TRBJ2-7; 12 bases fit TRBD2. This CDR3 is CASSQLAGGPEEQYF. The CDR3 region has the DNA TGTGCCAGCAGCCAACTAGCGGGGGGGCCGGAAGAGCAGTACTTC.